This T cell receptor (beta chain) came from a study of prognosis after radiotherapy for stage I lung cancer. This clonotype has at least ten counts. The V gene lost 3 bases and the J gene lost 14 bases, with 12 bases spanning the gap. In germline, CDR1 is SGHKS, CDR2 YYEKEE (reference sequence). The CDR3 is 12 amino acids. Starting from genomic DNA, TCR beta CDR3 was amplified through two-round multiplex PCR. It was primers specific to each TRBV and TRBJ gene that first-round PCR used. MiXCR was run by TCRdb on the multiplex PCR reads, yielding one entry per CDR3 protein. The sample has about 19,000 distinct CDR3 sequences; roughly 53% are singletons.

The TCR was taken from a donor of 50 years or more with non-small cell lung cancer. The chain joins TRBV5-5 to TRBJ1-6; D not resolved. This sample comprised PBMCs, obtained before or after stereotactic body radiation therapy (not recorded which). In DNA form, the CDR3 reads TGTGCCAGCAGCTCTTCGGACTTGTCCCTCCACTTT. This gives the protein CASSSSDLSLHF.